Each of the 23 T cell receptor beta chains below was sequenced from the same sample in a study of T cells in Graves' hyperthyroidism and ophthalmopathy. Amplification yielded TCR beta CDR3 regions, with RNA transcripts as the source. The HTBI set primed first-round TCR CDR3 RT-PCR. Each CDR3 protein gets one entry after TCRdb re-called the multiplex PCR reads with MiXCR. Of hundreds of thousands of distinct CDR3 sequences listed, more than 30% are singletons. Sequenced material: blood. Every receptor here comes from a man in his late teens or twenties with Graves' hyperthyroidism.

This clonotype was detected a few times. This chain uses TRBV7-3 with TRBJ2-7; the D gene is possibly TRBD2 (6 bases). CDR1 and CDR2 (germline): SGHTA, FQGTGA. Trimming left V 5 bases short and J 6 bases short, with 17 bases between. The CDR3 is 14 residues long. Here the CDR3 reads CASSQTYGGGEQYF. CDR3 sequence (DNA): TGTGCCAGCAGCCAAACCTACGGGGGAGGCGAGCAGTACTTC.

The sample holds many counts of this clonotype. The V and J genes are TRBV7-9 and TRBJ2-7, with 7 positions matching TRBD2. V shed 3 bases and J 6 bases; nucleotides not matched to a gene: 2. The CDR3 loop spans 12 amino acids. Germline-derived CDR1 and CDR2 are SEHNR and FQNEAQ (reference sequence). CDR3 protein: CASSLGGIEQYF. CDR3 bases: TGTGCCAGCAGCTTGGGAGGGATCGAGCAGTACTTC.

This clonotype has a count of ten or more. This rearrangement joins TRBV29-1 to TRBJ2-5, with TRBD2 identical over 12 bases. The CDR3 totals 14 residues. Germline CDR1 SQVTM, CDR2 ANQGSEA. V dropped 2 bases and J dropped 4; count of bases not matched to a gene: 2. The CDR3 DNA reads as TGCAGCGTTGAAAGACTAGCGGGAGTAGAGACCCAGTACTTC. Protein product: CSVERLAGVETQYF. Filled out from reference TRBV29-1 and TRBJ2-5, the complete variable domain reads SAVISQKPSRDICQRGTSLTIQCQVDSQVTMMFWYRQQPGQSLTLIATANQGSEATYESGFVIDKFPISRPNLTFSTLTVSNMSPEDSSIYLCSVERLAGVETQYFGPGTRLLVL.

This clonotype was seen repeatedly, ten times or more. The CDR3 sequence is CASSLEGTELGYTF. CDR3 nucleotides: TGTGCCAGCAGCTTGGAGGGTACGGAACTCGGCTACACCTTC. V gene TRBV5-8 combines with J gene TRBJ1-2; D is uncertain. Germline lookup yields CDR1 SGHTS and CDR2 YDEGEE. This CDR3 contains 14 residues. V was shortened by 0 bases and J by 8 bases, with 14 bases between the two germline ends.

As regards this clonotype: This may come from a read error, since a much larger clone is one base off. The chain has TRBV7-2 and TRBJ2-7, with TRBD1 matching over 8 bases. The CDR3 extends over 14 amino acids. Per germline, CDR1 SGHTA and CDR2 FQGNSA. The chain's CDR3 is CASSWTGSDYEQHF. CDR3 DNA sequence: TGTGCCAGCAGCTGGACAGGGTCAGACTACGAGCAGCACTTC.

The V call is TRBV5-1, the J call TRBJ2-5; 9 bases fit TRBD2. The CDR3 contains 15 residues. CDR1 SGHRS and CDR2 YFSETQ come from the germline V gene. V lost 0 bases and J lost 4; bases outside the gene matches: 4. CDR3 loop: CASSLGNSGRETQYF. CDR3 nucleotides: TGCGCCAGCAGCTTGGGAAATAGCGGGAGAGAGACCCAGTACTTC.

This chain uses TRBV7-6 with TRBJ2-7; 11 bases are a match to TRBD2. V shed 1 base and J 1 base; nucleotides not matched to a gene: 6. This CDR3 spans 17 amino acids. Germline CDR1 and CDR2: SGHVS and FNYEAQ. The CDR3 sequence: CASSLVASGRLSYEQYF. In DNA form, the CDR3 reads TGTGCCAGCAGCTTAGTGGCTAGCGGGAGGTTGTCCTACGAGCAGTACTTC.

On this clonotype itself: This could be a read error, since a much larger clone is one nucleotide away. The gene calls are TRBV7-2 and TRBJ1-2; D call uncertain. Deletions cut 3 bases from V and 2 bases from J, with 10 bases between. CDR1 is SGHTA, CDR2 FQGNSA, per germline. The CDR3 has 14 residues. CDR3 coding DNA: TGTGCCAGCAGCTTGCTAGAGGCGAACTATGGCTACACCTTC. It encodes CASSLLEANYGYTF.

The rearrangement links TRBV11-2 to TRBJ2-2; the D gene is possibly TRBD1 (6 bases). V was clipped by 5 bases and J by 7 bases, with 14 bases between them. The germline CDR1 and CDR2 sequences are SGHAT and FQNNGV. The CDR3 loop spans 14 amino acids. In DNA form, the CDR3 reads TGTGCCAGCAGCCACCCTCTAGGGGGCGGGGAGCTGTTTTTT. Amino acid sequence: CASSHPLGGGELFF. Filled out from reference TRBV11-2 and TRBJ2-2, the complete variable domain reads EAGVAQSPRYKIIEKRQSVAFWCNPISGHATLYWYQQILGQGPKLLIQFQNNGVVDDSQLPKDRFSAERLKGVDSTLKIQPAKLEDSAVYLCASSHPLGGGELFFGEGSRLTVL.

This clonotype was counted many times. The rearrangement joins TRBV10-3 to TRBJ1-4; possibly TRBD1 for D (5 bases). The CDR3 consists of 13 residues. Germline assignment: CDR1 ENHRY and CDR2 SYGVKD. The V end lost 4 bases, the J end lost 8 bases, and 11 bases lay between the germline ends. CDR3 protein: CAISGGRGEKLFF. CDR3 nucleotide sequence: TGTGCCATCAGTGGGGGACGCGGGGAAAAACTGTTTTTT.

This clonotype appeared many times. The chain combines TRBV14 with TRBJ2-5, with D hard to call. V was cut by 1 base and J by 7 bases, with 10 bases left in between. Germline V gives CDR1 SGHDN, CDR2 FVKESK. This CDR3 comprises 13 residues. CDR3 amino acids: CASSQGGGGTQYF. The CDR3 DNA reads TGTGCCAGCAGCCAAGGAGGTGGCGGGACCCAGTACTTC. Together with reference TRBV14 and TRBJ2-5, the CDR3 gives the full variable domain: EAGVTQFPSHSVIEKGQTVTLRCDPISGHDNLYWYRRVMGKEIKFLLHFVKESKQDESGMPNNRFLAERTGGTYSTLKVQPAELEDSGVYFCASSQGGGGTQYFGPGTRLLVL.

The chain couples TRBV7-2 to TRBJ2-7, with a weak D call TRBD2 (6 bases). CDR1 SGHTA and CDR2 FQGNSA come from the germline V gene. V gave up 0 bases and J gave up 5 bases, with 11 bases separating them. The CDR3 consists of 14 residues. The CDR3 DNA is TGTGCCAGCAGCTTAGCGCAGGGAGGAAACGAGCAGTACTTC. Translation gives CASSLAQGGNEQYF.

This clonotype was picked up a small number of times. The chain uses TRBV7-9 and TRBJ1-2; D is undetermined. CDR3 length equals 13 residues. Trimming shortened V by 3 bases and J by 4 bases, and 9 bases separated the two germline ends. Germline CDR1 is SEHNR and CDR2 is FQNEAQ (reference sequence). DNA for the CDR3: TGTGCCAGCAGCTTTTGGGATCTCTATGGCTACACCTTC. Translating gives CASSFWDLYGYTF.

This clonotype was detected ten times or more. The chain employs TRBV20-1 and TRBJ1-2; D is possibly TRBD1 (6 bases). CDR3 length: 14 amino acids. The V gene lost 6 bases and the J gene lost 4 bases, with 18 bases spanning the gap. Germline CDR1 DFQATT, CDR2 SNEGSKA (reference sequence). DNA for the CDR3: TGCAGTGCGCCCGGGACACCTGGGGGCTATGGCTACACCTTC. Residues: CSAPGTPGGYGYTF.

J is TRBJ1-4 and V is TRBV14; TRBD1 might be the D (6 bases). The CDR3 runs 15 residues. V was shortened by 0 bases and J by 9 bases, with 14 bases between the two germline ends. The germline V gene has CDR1 SGHDN and CDR2 FVKESK. As DNA, the CDR3 is TGTGCCAGCAGCCAAGATTCAGGGGTGGGCAAAAAACTGTTTTTT. Translated: CASSQDSGVGKKLFF. Combining the CDR3 with reference TRBV14 and TRBJ1-4 gives the whole variable domain EAGVTQFPSHSVIEKGQTVTLRCDPISGHDNLYWYRRVMGKEIKFLLHFVKESKQDESGMPNNRFLAERTGGTYSTLKVQPAELEDSGVYFCASSQDSGVGKKLFFGSGTQLSVL.

The gene calls are TRBV7-3 and TRBJ2-2, with unresolved D. Germline CDR1 and CDR2: SGHTA and FQGTGA. The CDR3 runs 14 residues. With 5 bases removed from V and 4 bases from J, the gap between germline ends came to 11 bases. The CDR3 coding sequence is TGTGCCAGCAGCACAGAGGCCTCCACCGGGGAGCTGTTTTTT. Residues: CASSTEASTGELFF.

This clonotype was seen ten or more times. The rearrangement joins TRBV6-5 to TRBJ1-6; D not resolved. Germline values: CDR1 MNHEY, CDR2 SVGAGI. The germline V and J ends were trimmed by 4 bases and 0 bases, with 7 bases remaining between them. This CDR3 is built from 15 residues. CDR3 residues: CASSSRSSYNSPLHF. Written as DNA, the CDR3 is TGTGCCAGCAGTTCGAGGAGCTCCTATAATTCACCCCTCCACTTT.

This rearrangement joins TRBV10-1 to TRBJ2-5; the D is unclear. The ends were cut back, 5 bases at V and 0 bases at J, with 13 bases in the middle. CDR3 size: 15 residues. In germline, CDR1 is WNHNN, CDR2 SYGVQD (reference sequence). CDR3 sequence: CASSLGRWDQETQYF. The DNA for the CDR3 is TGCGCCAGCAGTCTGGGCAGGTGGGACCAAGAGACCCAGTACTTC.

This rearrangement joins TRBV20-1 to TRBJ1-5, with a weak D call TRBD1 (5 bases). This CDR3 contains 17 residues. Germline-derived CDR1 and CDR2 are DFQATT and SNEGSKA (reference sequence). With 0 bases removed from V and 2 bases from J, the gap between germline ends came to 17 bases. The CDR3 sequence: CSAREGSGGDRNQPQHF. The CDR3 DNA is TGCAGTGCTAGAGAAGGGTCGGGGGGGGATCGCAATCAGCCCCAGCATTTT.

CDR3 loop: CSCGQGDTGELFF. The CDR3 DNA follows: TGCAGCTGCGGACAGGGCGACACCGGGGAGCTGTTTTTT. The chain recombines TRBV29-1 with TRBJ2-2, with 8 bases lining up with TRBD1. Per the germline V gene, CDR1 is SQVTM and CDR2 is ANQGSEA. CDR3 length: 13 residues. The J segment lost 3 bases and the V segment lost 8 bases, leaving 5 bases of the junction unmatched.

Only a few counts were recorded for this clonotype. The chain combines TRBV5-1 with TRBJ1-1; no definite D call. The V gene lost 3 bases and the J gene lost 0 bases, with 15 bases spanning the gap. Germline CDR1 is SGHRS and CDR2 is YFSETQ. This CDR3 region has 16 residues. As DNA, the CDR3 is TGCGCCAGCAGCTCCCGGGATAAGGGCTTGAACACTGAAGCTTTCTTT. Translating gives CASSSRDKGLNTEAFF. The entire variable domain, with the rest obtained from reference TRBV5-1 and TRBJ1-1, is as follows: KAGVTQTPRYLIKTRGQQVTLSCSPISGHRSVSWYQQTPGQGLQFLFEYFSETQRNKGNFPGRFSGRQFSNSRSEMNVSTLELGDSALYLCASSSRDKGLNTEAFFGQGTRLTVV.

This clonotype has only a few counts. The chain has TRBV12-3 or TRBV12-4 and TRBJ1-5; D ambiguous. V lost 5 bases and J 9 bases, leaving 14 bases between the germline ends. CDR3 length equals 13 residues. For the CDR3, the DNA is TGTGCCAGCAGTACTAGAAGACGAGGGCCCCAGCATTTT. It encodes CASSTRRRGPQHF.

This clonotype has a count of ten or more. The CDR3 here is CASRPDRPGNSPLHF. Here the CDR3 DNA reads TGTGCCAGCAGACCGGACAGGCCAGGCAATTCACCCCTCCACTTT. The chain employs TRBV7-9 and TRBJ1-6, with 7 bases aligning to TRBD1. Germline-derived CDR1 and CDR2 are SEHNR and FQNEAQ (reference sequence). V was pared by 6 bases and J by 7 bases, with 9 bases of the junction left unmatched. The CDR3 covers 15 residues.